This TCR beta chain was found in a study of T-cell memory formation after mild COVID-19. Regarding the study as a whole: Memory cells collected pre-infection included some clones that later responded, suggesting cross-reactive memory joined. Day 15 to 85 contracting clones showed balanced CD4/CD8; later expanders leaned CD4+.

TCRdb fed the 5' RACE reads into MiXCR, producing one record per CDR3 protein. The sample has about 410,000 distinct CDR3 sequences, roughly 18% seen once. The CDR3 is 14 amino acids. The germline CDR1 and CDR2 sequences are MNHNY and SVGAGI (reference sequence). Trimming took 5 bases from V and 7 from J, leaving 15 bases between them. As concerns this clonotype: Its specificity is unknown.

The TCR comes from a man between 18 and 35 years old who had mild COVID-19 (a few samples of this study predate the infection). Cell type and time point are not known. The chain is built from TRBV6-6 and TRBJ2-1, with D tentatively TRBD1 (6 bases). Specimen: PBMCs or a T cell subset sorted from them (not recorded which). The CDR3, as DNA: TGTGCCAGCAGTCAGCGTAGACAGGCGAATGAGCAGTTCTTC. Translation: CASSQRRQANEQFF.